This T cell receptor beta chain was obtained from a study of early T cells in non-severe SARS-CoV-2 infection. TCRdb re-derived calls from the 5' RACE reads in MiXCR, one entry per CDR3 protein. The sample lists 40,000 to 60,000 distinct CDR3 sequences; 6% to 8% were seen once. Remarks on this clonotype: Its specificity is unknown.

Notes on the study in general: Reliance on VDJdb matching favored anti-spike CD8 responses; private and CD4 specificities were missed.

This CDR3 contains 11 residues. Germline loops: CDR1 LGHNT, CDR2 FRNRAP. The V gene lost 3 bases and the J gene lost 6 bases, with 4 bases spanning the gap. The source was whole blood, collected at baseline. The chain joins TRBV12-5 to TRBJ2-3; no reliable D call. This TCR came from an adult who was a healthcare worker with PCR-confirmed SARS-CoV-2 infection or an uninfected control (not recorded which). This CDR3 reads CASGFLDTQYF. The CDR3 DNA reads TGTGCTAGTGGTTTTCTGGATACGCAGTATTTT. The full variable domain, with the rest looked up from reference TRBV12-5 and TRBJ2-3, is DARVTQTPRHKVTEMGQEVTMRCQPILGHNTVFWYRQTMMQGLELLAYFRNRAPLDDSGMPKDRFSAEMPDATLATLKIQPSEPRDSAVYFCASGFLDTQYFGPGTRLTVL.